The next 23 T cell receptor beta chains were all read from a single sample in a study of shared clonotypes between healthy human individuals. Sequencing used immunoSEQ multiplex PCR; TCRdb keeps in-frame clones, though not all of them. The top ten clones hold 1% to 1.5% of a sample with roughly 2,000,000 clones, about 95% of them seen once. It was CD45RO-negative cells, positively selected for CCR7, that made up naive CD8 cells, with terminally differentiated effector memory CD45RA+ cells excluded. Sequences were obtained from naive CD8+ T cells sorted from blood. These receptors were taken from a young man in good health.

The V call is TRBV5-6, the J call TRBJ1-2, with D maybe TRBD1 (6 bases). V lost 4 bases, J lost 2 bases, and 12 bases lay in between. The CDR3 covers 14 residues. Germline values: CDR1 SGHDT, CDR2 YYEEEE. In nucleotides, the CDR3 is TGTGCCAGCAGCCCCGGTGGACAGAACTATGGCTACACCTTC. The encoded protein is CASSPGGQNYGYTF.

The J gene is TRBJ2-3, the V gene TRBV5-8; perhaps TRBD2 as D (5 bases). Trimming pared 1 base from V and 1 base from J, leaving 13 bases between. The CDR3 runs to 16 residues. Germline V gene data show CDR1 as SGHTS and CDR2 as YDEGEE. The CDR3 region is CASSLRPGVGTDTQYF. The CDR3 nucleotides read TGTGCCAGCAGCTTGAGACCCGGGGTGGGCACAGATACGCAGTATTTT. The whole variable domain, remainder taken from reference TRBV5-8 and TRBJ2-3, is EAGVTQSPTHLIKTRGQQATLRCSPISGHTSVYWYQQALGLGLQFLLWYDEGEERNRGNFPPRFSGRQFPNYSSELNVNALELEDSALYLCASSLRPGVGTDTQYFGPGTRLTVL.

The chain has TRBV4-1 and TRBJ2-1; unclear D gene. This CDR3 region has 15 residues. Trimming stripped 8 bases from V and 7 bases from J, with 21 bases between. Germline V gives CDR1 MGHRA, CDR2 YSYEKL. Here the CDR3 reads CASALGLYLGNEQFF. The CDR3 DNA is TGCGCCAGCGCTTTGGGTCTATACTTGGGGAATGAGCAGTTCTTC.

CDR3 loop: CASSLGNPGAVAYNEQFF. The CDR3 nucleotides are TGTGCCAGCAGCTTAGGGAATCCGGGAGCGGTAGCCTACAATGAGCAGTTCTTC. The chain has TRBV7-9 and TRBJ2-1; D is perhaps TRBD2 (6 bases). The CDR3 has 18 residues. With 1 base removed from V and 2 bases from J, the gap between germline ends came to 18 bases. The germline V gene encodes CDR1 SEHNR and CDR2 FQNEAQ (reference sequence).

This clone was seen once. The CDR3 nucleotides are TGTGCCAGCAGTGAATCAGGACAGCGCACAGATACGCAGTATTTT. As protein: CASSESGQRTDTQYF. The chain couples TRBV25-1 to TRBJ2-3; D perhaps matches TRBD1 (6 bases). The length of the CDR3 is 15 residues. The V and J ends lost 1 base and 1 base respectively, with 9 bases between them. Germline V gives CDR1 MGHDK, CDR2 SYGVNS.

The table lists this clone with a count of one. This sequence joins TRBV4-1 and TRBJ2-7, with 7 bases matching TRBD1. The germline V gene encodes CDR1 MGHRA and CDR2 YSYEKL. V was clipped by 0 bases and J by 2 bases; unmatched bases: 4. There are 15 residues in the CDR3. The chain's CDR3 is CASSQEGGQPYEQYF. The CDR3, as DNA: TGCGCCAGCAGCCAAGAAGGGGGACAGCCCTACGAGCAGTACTTC.

The V call is TRBV7-2, the J call TRBJ2-2, with 10 bases matching TRBD2. Per the germline V gene, CDR1 is SGHTA and CDR2 is FQGNSA. CDR3 size: 17 residues. J lost 2 bases, V lost 1 base, and 4 bases had no gene match. CDR3 DNA sequence: TGTGCCAGCAGCTTAGGGCTAGCGGGGGCCAACACCGGGGAGCTGTTTTTT. As protein: CASSLGLAGANTGELFF.

The rearrangement joins TRBV15 to TRBJ2-1; maybe TRBD2 (6 bases). This CDR3 has 15 amino acids. Trimming cost V 0 bases and J 8 bases, with 14 bases left between them. CDR1 and CDR2 from the germline V gene are LNHNV and YYDKDF (reference sequence). CDR3 DNA sequence: TGTGCCACCAGCAGAGAGGAGGGTACGGTGGATGAGCAGTTCTTC. It is translated as CATSREEGTVDEQFF.

The chain combines TRBV27 with TRBJ1-2; 7 bases match TRBD1. Germline lookup yields CDR1 MNHEY and CDR2 SMNVEV (reference sequence). The CDR3 is made up of 13 amino acids. V trimming: 5 bases; J trimming: 4 bases; junction bases outside the gene matches: 4. The CDR3 spells CASSNQGGYGYTF. The CDR3 nucleotides read TGTGCCAGCAGTAACCAGGGGGGCTATGGCTACACCTTC.

The chain employs TRBV5-1 and TRBJ2-7; 12 bases fit TRBD2. J gave up 2 bases and V 4 bases, and 4 bases lay outside the gene matches. The germline gives CDR1 SGHRS, CDR2 YFSETQ. The CDR3 spans 15 residues. This chain's CDR3 is CASSDGLAGTYEQYF. The DNA of the CDR3 is TGCGCCAGCAGCGACGGACTAGCGGGGACCTACGAGCAGTACTTC. The full variable domain, with the rest looked up from reference TRBV5-1 and TRBJ2-7, is KAGVTQTPRYLIKTRGQQVTLSCSPISGHRSVSWYQQTPGQGLQFLFEYFSETQRNKGNFPGRFSGRQFSNSRSEMNVSTLELGDSALYLCASSDGLAGTYEQYFGPGTRLTVT.

The chain couples TRBV6-1 to TRBJ2-7; D is possibly TRBD1 or TRBD2 (5 bases each). V lost 2 bases and J lost 3, with 17 bases in between. The CDR3 runs to 16 residues. Per germline, CDR1 MNHNS and CDR2 SASEGT. The CDR3 DNA reads TGTGCCAGCAGTGAATTAGAATGGGACGAGAGCTACGAGCAGTACTTC. This sequence encodes CASSELEWDESYEQYF.

CDR3 sequence reads: CAITGGKNEQFF. In nucleotides, the CDR3 is TGTGCCATCACAGGGGGCAAAAATGAGCAGTTCTTC. The chain couples TRBV10-3 to TRBJ2-1, with TRBD1 identical over 8 bases. Germline lookup yields CDR1 ENHRY and CDR2 SYGVKD. This CDR3 is 12 amino acids long. V trimming: 7 bases; J trimming: 7 bases; junction bases outside the gene matches: 3.

J is TRBJ2-5 and V is TRBV7-9, with 12 bases lining up with TRBD1. The V segment lost 5 bases and the J segment 5 bases; nucleotides outside the gene matches: 6. This CDR3 has 15 amino acids. Germline V CDR1 and CDR2: SEHNR, FQNEAQ (reference sequence). CDR3 nucleotides: TGTGCCAGCAGCCCCGGGACAGGGGGCGGTGAGACCCAGTACTTC. It codes for CASSPGTGGGETQYF.

As for this clone: The same CDR3 can be traced to other DNA sequences in this sample. The chain has TRBV4-3 and TRBJ2-7, with 14 positions matching TRBD2. The germline CDR1 and CDR2 sequences are LGHNA and YSLEER. Trimming at V came to 4 bases and at J to 4 bases, leaving 3 bases not matched to a gene. The CDR3 totals 15 residues. CDR3 sequence reads: CASSPGLAGGYEQYF. Here the CDR3 DNA reads TGCGCCAGCAGCCCTGGACTAGCGGGAGGTTACGAGCAGTACTTC.

In nucleotides, the CDR3 is TGTGCCAGCAGCATGTCAGGGCTCAACACTGAAGCTTTCTTT. This translates into CASSMSGLNTEAFF. The chain couples TRBV2 to TRBJ1-1; D may be TRBD1 (5 bases). V lost 6 bases, J lost 2 bases, and 13 bases lay in between. CDR3 length equals 14 residues. Germline V gives CDR1 SNHLY, CDR2 FYNNEI.

The sample holds one count of this clone. This chain connects TRBV29-1 to TRBJ2-1; 10 bases are shared with TRBD2. CDR3 length: 13 amino acids. Germline CDR1 reads SQVTM; CDR2 reads ANQGSEA. With 5 bases clipped from V and 10 bases from J, the junction kept 8 bases outside the gene matches. CDR3: CSVLAGGFREQFF. The CDR3, as DNA: TGCAGCGTTTTAGCGGGGGGATTTCGGGAGCAGTTCTTC.

The V gene is TRBV10-3, the J gene TRBJ1-6, with D tentatively TRBD1 (5 bases). V shed 2 bases and J shed 7 bases, with 12 bases lying between them. CDR1 ENHRY and CDR2 SYGVKD come from the germline V gene. The CDR3 runs 15 residues. The CDR3 DNA reads as TGTGCCATCAGTGAGCCGGGGACGGAGAATTCACCCCTCCACTTT. Translated, it gives CAISEPGTENSPLHF.

The chain couples TRBV6-5 to TRBJ2-5; 9 bases map to TRBD2. V lost 7 bases to trimming and J lost 2 bases; unmatched junction nucleotides: 8. CDR3 length: 15 amino acids. Germline V gene data show CDR1 as MNHEY and CDR2 as SVGAGI. CDR3 DNA sequence: TGTGCCAGCAACCCGGGCGGGGGGGGACAAGAGACCCAGTACTTC. It specifies CASNPGGGGQETQYF.

The chain links TRBV5-1 to TRBJ2-2; D tentatively reads TRBD1 or TRBD2 (5 bases each). Per germline, CDR1 SGHRS and CDR2 YFSETQ. V shed 4 bases and J shed 5 bases, with 12 bases lying between them. The CDR3 has 14 residues. The CDR3 DNA reads as TGCGCCAGCAGCGTCCCCGGGACGACCGGGGAGCTGTTTTTT. Translating gives CASSVPGTTGELFF. Based on the CDR3 plus reference TRBV5-1 and TRBJ2-2, the full variable domain is KAGVTQTPRYLIKTRGQQVTLSCSPISGHRSVSWYQQTPGQGLQFLFEYFSETQRNKGNFPGRFSGRQFSNSRSEMNVSTLELGDSALYLCASSVPGTTGELFFGEGSRLTVL.

The chain is built from TRBV27 and TRBJ2-5; D is ambiguous. This CDR3 region has 14 residues. Trimming pared 4 bases from V and 1 base from J, leaving 10 bases between. CDR1 is MNHEY, CDR2 SMNVEV, per germline (reference sequence). The CDR3 sequence: CASSWINSQETQYF. CDR3 coding DNA: TGTGCCAGCAGTTGGATTAACAGCCAAGAGACCCAGTACTTC.

The chain couples TRBV9 to TRBJ1-2; 9 bases map to TRBD1. Germline loops: CDR1 SGDLS, CDR2 YYNGEE. The CDR3 loop spans 15 amino acids. V shed 3 bases, J shed 6 bases, and the junction held 9 bases outside the gene matches. The CDR3 loop reads CASSDRQGVTHGYTF. CDR3 DNA: TGTGCCAGCAGCGACAGACAGGGGGTTACCCATGGCTACACCTTC.

This clone came up a few times. V is TRBV19 and J is TRBJ1-2; tentatively, D is TRBD1 (5 bases). Trimming shortened V by 1 base and J by 10 bases, and 7 bases separated the two germline ends. The germline V gene encodes CDR1 LNHDA and CDR2 SQIVND (reference sequence). The length of the CDR3 is 11 residues. Written as DNA, the CDR3 is TGTGCCAGTAGTATAGGGGACCTCTACACCTTC. Its translation: CASSIGDLYTF.

This chain links TRBV10-2 with TRBJ1-1; the match to TRBD1 covers 9 bases. In germline, CDR1 is WSHSY, CDR2 SAAADI. This CDR3 has 13 residues. Germline trimming cut 5 bases from V and 3 bases from J; bases unmatched to any gene: 1. CDR3 loop: CASSRQGDTEAFF. As DNA, the CDR3 is TGCGCCAGCAGTCGACAGGGGGACACTGAAGCTTTCTTT.